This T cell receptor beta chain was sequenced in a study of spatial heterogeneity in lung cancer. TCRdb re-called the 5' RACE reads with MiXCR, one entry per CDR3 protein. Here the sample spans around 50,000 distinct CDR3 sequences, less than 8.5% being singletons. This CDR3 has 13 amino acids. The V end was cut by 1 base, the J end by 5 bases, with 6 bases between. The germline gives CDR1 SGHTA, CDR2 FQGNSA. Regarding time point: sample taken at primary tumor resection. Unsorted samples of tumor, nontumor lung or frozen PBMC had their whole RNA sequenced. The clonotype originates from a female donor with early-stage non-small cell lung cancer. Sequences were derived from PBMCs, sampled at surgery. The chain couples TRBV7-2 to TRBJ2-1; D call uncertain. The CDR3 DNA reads TGTGCCAGCAGCTTAGACTTTAACAATGAGCAGTTCTTC. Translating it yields CASSLDFNNEQFF.